These 27 T cell receptor beta chains were all obtained from the same sample, sequenced in a study of CD4 T cells in relation to SARS-CoV-2 and coronaviruses (dated by TCRdb to about 2021). CD4+ T cells from unexposed donors were collected before the COVID-19 pandemic (2011-2018). The EasySep CD4+ T cell isolation kit was used to isolate CD4+ T cells once the cultures had run for 10 to 11 days. Library method: the immunoSEQ multiplex PCR assay. TCRdb re-hosts the immuneACCESS table, in-frame sequences only. Its copies lack some clones; in the studies checked, an unresolved V gene accounts for under half of them, and the cause for the rest is not known. The table for this sample lists some 20,000 clones; around 80% of them were counted only once. The ten most abundant clones make up approximately 19% of the sample. No antigen is known for these receptors. What was sequenced was CD4+ T cells from PBMCs, cultured in vitro. Every receptor here comes from a human donor in good health.

The chain links TRBV5-6 to TRBJ2-1; 13 positions match TRBD2. This CDR3 has 18 residues. The germline V gene has CDR1 SGHDT and CDR2 YYEEEE. The trim removed 0 bases at V and 8 bases at J, leaving 11 bases unmatched. The CDR3 region is CASSLELGTSGIIYEQFF. CDR3 sequence (DNA): TGTGCCAGCAGCTTGGAACTAGGGACTAGCGGGATTATATATGAGCAGTTCTTC.

V usage is TRBV28 and J usage is TRBJ1-2, with D possibly being TRBD1 (5 bases). Germline V gene sequence: CDR1 MDHEN, CDR2 SYDVKM. The V gene lost 3 bases and the J gene lost 4 bases, with 12 bases spanning the gap. CDR3 size: 14 residues. CDR3 DNA sequence: TGTGCCAGCAGTTTCCTACAGGAGGGCTATGGCTACACCTTC. Its protein is CASSFLQEGYGYTF.

The J gene is TRBJ2-2, the V gene TRBV7-7; TRBD2 matches 11 bases. The V and J ends lost 6 bases and 2 bases, in that order; junction bases with no gene match: 11. CDR3 length: 18 residues. Germline V gene data show CDR1 as SSHAT and CDR2 as FNYEAQ (reference sequence). The CDR3 loop is CASRTTSGSPTNTGELFF. In DNA, the CDR3 is TGTGCCAGCAGGACCACTAGCGGGAGTCCCACTAACACCGGGGAGCTGTTTTTT.

The V and J genes are TRBV5-4 and TRBJ1-6; D uncertain. The CDR3 runs 17 residues. Trimming stripped 3 bases from V and 10 bases from J, with 23 bases between. Germline V lookup: CDR1 SGHNT, CDR2 YYREEE (reference sequence). As DNA, the CDR3 is TGTGCCAGCAGCTATACCGGGTCCCCGCGGGGTAACTCACCCCTCCACTTT. This sequence encodes CASSYTGSPRGNSPLHF. Filled out from reference TRBV5-4 and TRBJ1-6, the complete variable domain reads ETGVTQSPTHLIKTRGQQVTLRCSSQSGHNTVSWYQQALGQGPQFIFQYYREEENGRGNFPPRFSGLQFPNYSSELNVNALELDDSALYLCASSYTGSPRGNSPLHFGNGTRLTVT.

This clone appeared a few times. Written as DNA, the CDR3 is TGCGCCAGCAGTCCAGGGATCTATGGCTACACCTTC. This gives the protein CASSPGIYGYTF. This sequence joins TRBV10-1 and TRBJ1-2; maybe TRBD1 (5 bases). The germline gives CDR1 WNHNN, CDR2 SYGVQD (reference sequence). CDR3 length: 12 residues. With 5 bases removed from V and 4 bases from J, the gap between germline ends came to 8 bases.

J is TRBJ2-7 and V is TRBV11-2; D is possibly TRBD1 (5 bases). Germline V gene data show CDR1 as SGHAT and CDR2 as FQNNGV. CDR3 length equals 13 residues. Trimming shortened V by 7 bases and J by 2 bases, and 12 bases separated the two germline ends. The CDR3 protein is CASTRTSTYEQYF. The CDR3 DNA follows: TGTGCCAGCACCCGGACAAGCACCTACGAGCAGTACTTC.

The chain recombines TRBV6-5 with TRBJ2-1; the match to TRBD2 covers 8 bases. In germline, CDR1 is MNHEY, CDR2 SVGAGI. J was trimmed by 9 bases and V by 8 bases; bases with no gene match: 9. The CDR3 is 13 residues long. In DNA, the CDR3 is TGTGCCAGCCGCCTACTGGCGGGAGGTGAGCAGTTCTTC. Protein sequence: CASRLLAGGEQFF.

This chain links TRBV7-2 with TRBJ2-7; 11 bases match TRBD2. The junction had 3 bases not matched to a gene; V was cut back by 5 bases and J by 0 bases. The CDR3 length is 15 residues. Germline loops: CDR1 SGHTA, CDR2 FQGNSA. CDR3 sequence reads: CASSRGLAVSYEQYF. The CDR3 coding sequence is TGTGCCAGCAGCCGGGGACTAGCGGTCTCCTACGAGCAGTACTTC.

The chain combines TRBV5-6 with TRBJ1-1; D remains ambiguous. The CDR3 is 11 amino acids. V lost 3 bases and J 7 bases, leaving 7 bases between the germline ends. The germline V gene has CDR1 SGHDT and CDR2 YYEEEE. DNA for the CDR3: TGTGCCAGCAGCTGGAGCGGTGAAGCTTTCTTT. Translating it yields CASSWSGEAFF.

There are a few counts of this clone. CDR3: CASSSSVFSTDTQYF. CDR3 bases: TGTGCCAGCAGCTCTAGCGTATTTAGCACAGATACGCAGTATTTT. This chain joins TRBV7-2 and TRBJ2-3, with TRBD2 as a possible D gene (6 bases). Germline CDR1 SGHTA, CDR2 FQGNSA. The CDR3 runs 15 residues. Trimming stripped 4 bases from V and 0 bases from J, with 11 bases between.

V is TRBV19 and J is TRBJ1-1; D remains unclear. CDR1 is LNHDA, CDR2 SQIVND, per germline (reference sequence). CDR3 size: 14 residues. The germline V and J ends were trimmed by 11 bases and 1 base, with 17 bases remaining between them. This chain's CDR3 is CAAHEPGRNTEAFF. CDR3 bases: TGTGCCGCTCACGAGCCCGGGCGGAACACTGAAGCTTTCTTT.

This chain links TRBV28 with TRBJ2-2; tentative D call: TRBD2 (5 bases). The CDR3 is 18 residues long. With 7 bases removed from V and 5 bases from J, the gap between germline ends came to 26 bases. The V gene's germline CDR1 is MDHEN and CDR2 SYDVKM. The CDR3 nucleotides are TGTGCCAGCAAATTGGTTTCTGGCGGGCACTCCCGAACCGGGGAGCTGTTTTTT. Its protein product is CASKLVSGGHSRTGELFF.

The gene calls are TRBV21-1 and TRBJ1-1; the listed D gene, TRBD1, was not tested against the DNA. TRBV21-1 is a pseudogene. The CDR3 loop spans 15 amino acids. CDR3 nucleotides: TGTGCCAGCAGCAAACGACAGGGATGGGACACTGAAGCTTTCTTT. It specifies CASSKRQGWDTEAFF.

J is TRBJ1-1 and V is TRBV6-1, with 9 bases matching TRBD1. The junction had 12 bases not matched to a gene; V was cut back by 4 bases and J by 3 bases. There are 17 residues in the CDR3. The germline gives CDR1 MNHNS, CDR2 SASEGT. The CDR3 sequence is CASSVYGQGLQHTEAFF. CDR3 DNA sequence: TGTGCCAGCAGTGTCTATGGACAGGGGTTACAACACACTGAAGCTTTCTTT.

This clone has only a few counts. The chain recombines TRBV6-5 with TRBJ1-1; perhaps TRBD1 as D (5 bases). Germline V gene data show CDR1 as MNHEY and CDR2 as SVGAGI. The CDR3 has 14 residues. The ends were cut back, 8 bases at V and 1 base at J, with 14 bases in the middle. The DNA of the CDR3 is TGTGCCAGCTGCAGGGCAGGGACGAACACTGAAGCTTTCTTT. Protein product: CASCRAGTNTEAFF.

The V gene is TRBV4-1, the J gene TRBJ1-1; maybe TRBD1 (6 bases). V was pared by 5 bases and J by 5 bases, with 18 bases between. Germline V gene sequence: CDR1 MGHRA, CDR2 YSYEKL. The CDR3 is 15 residues long. In DNA form, the CDR3 reads TGCGCCAGCAGCGCTCCTTCAGGACAGATTACTGAAGCTTTCTTT. This translates into CASSAPSGQITEAFF.

The chain joins TRBV5-4 to TRBJ2-1, with a possible D match to TRBD1 (5 bases). V lost 4 bases and J lost 10, with 15 bases in between. The CDR3 runs 13 residues. From germline, CDR1 is SGHNT and CDR2 YYREEE (reference sequence). CDR3 in amino acids: CASSVDRLGEQFF. CDR3 in DNA: TGTGCCAGCAGCGTCGACAGACTCGGGGAGCAGTTCTTC. Full variable domain (rest looked up from reference TRBV5-4 and TRBJ2-1): ETGVTQSPTHLIKTRGQQVTLRCSSQSGHNTVSWYQQALGQGPQFIFQYYREEENGRGNFPPRFSGLQFPNYSSELNVNALELDDSALYLCASSVDRLGEQFFGPGTRLTVL.

This chain connects TRBV5-1 to TRBJ1-1; D not certain. V was cut by 3 bases and J by 4 bases, with 10 bases left in between. CDR1 SGHRS and CDR2 YFSETQ come from the germline V gene. CDR3 length: 13 residues. The CDR3: CASSSQSLTEAFF. In DNA, the CDR3 is TGCGCCAGCAGCTCCCAGAGCCTCACTGAAGCTTTCTTT.

This rearrangement joins TRBV30 to TRBJ1-2; D is possibly TRBD1 (6 bases). The CDR3 is 17 amino acids. V was pared by 0 bases and J by 4 bases, with 21 bases between. Germline V gives CDR1 GTSNPN, CDR2 SVGIG (reference sequence). The CDR3 sequence is CAWSVFGGPSSGYGYTF. In DNA form, the CDR3 reads TGTGCCTGGAGTGTCTTCGGGGGCCCCTCTTCTGGCTATGGCTACACCTTC.

The chain couples TRBV5-8 to TRBJ2-7, with D hard to call. The germline V gene has CDR1 SGHTS and CDR2 YDEGEE. The V gene lost 2 bases and the J gene lost 6 bases, with 12 bases spanning the gap. The CDR3 runs 13 residues. CDR3 in DNA: TGTGCCAGCAGCTTTTACCCCCTTGGCGAGCAGTACTTC. It yields the protein CASSFYPLGEQYF.

This rearrangement joins TRBV7-3 to TRBJ2-1; 11 bases line up with TRBD2. The V gene's germline CDR1 is SGHTA and CDR2 FQGTGA. The CDR3 contains 16 residues. V shed 4 bases and J 4 bases; nucleotides not matched to a gene: 6. The CDR3, as DNA: TGTGCCAGCAGCTCGGTAGGGACTAGCGGATACAATGAGCAGTTCTTC. It is translated as CASSSVGTSGYNEQFF.

The chain couples TRBV5-1 to TRBJ1-3, with 7 bases that match TRBD1. The CDR3 has 14 residues. The trim removed 1 base at V and 4 bases at J, leaving 2 bases unmatched. Germline CDR1 is SGHRS and CDR2 is YFSETQ. The CDR3: CASSLTGAGNTIYF. CDR3 coding DNA: TGCGCCAGCAGCTTGACAGGGGCGGGAAACACCATATATTTT.

V is TRBV4-1 and J is TRBJ2-6, with TRBD2 as a possible D gene (6 bases). The CDR3 length is 17 residues. V was trimmed by 5 bases and J by 4 bases, leaving 18 bases between them. Germline values: CDR1 MGHRA, CDR2 YSYEKL. In DNA form, the CDR3 reads TGCGCCAGCAGCGCTCGACTAGTCCCAGGCGGGGCCAACGTCCTGACTTTC. The encoded protein is CASSARLVPGGANVLTF.

The gene calls are TRBV10-2 and TRBJ1-5, with D uncertain. Germline CDR1 reads WSHSY; CDR2 reads SAAADI. The CDR3 runs 14 residues. The germline V and J ends were trimmed by 0 bases and 4 bases, with 7 bases remaining between them. Written as DNA, the CDR3 is TGCGCCAGCAGTGAGTCCCACCTTAATCAGCCCCAGCATTTT. Protein sequence: CASSESHLNQPQHF.

V gene TRBV11-2 combines with J gene TRBJ2-3, with TRBD2 identical over 10 bases. Germline V gives CDR1 SGHAT, CDR2 FQNNGV. The junction had 8 bases not matched to a gene; V was cut back by 1 base and J by 1 base. The CDR3 loop spans 18 amino acids. The CDR3 loop is CASSLAPSGRAGTDTQYF. In DNA, the CDR3 is TGTGCCAGCAGCTTAGCTCCGAGCGGGAGGGCCGGCACAGATACGCAGTATTTT.

V is TRBV13 and J is TRBJ2-7; 8 nucleotides align to TRBD2. The germline V gene has CDR1 PRHDT and CDR2 FYEKMQ (reference sequence). J lost 6 bases, V lost 5 bases, and 9 bases had no gene match. The CDR3 contains 14 residues. This CDR3 is CASSLGLGGREQYF. CDR3 bases: TGTGCCAGCAGCCTGGGACTAGGAGGACGCGAGCAGTACTTC.

The chain couples TRBV19 to TRBJ2-3; D ambiguous. This CDR3 is 12 amino acids long. Trimming pared 6 bases from V and 5 bases from J, leaving 9 bases between. Germline V CDR1 and CDR2: LNHDA, SQIVND (reference sequence). CDR3: CASRQGGDTQYF. The CDR3 DNA sequence: TGTGCCAGTAGACAAGGCGGAGATACGCAGTATTTT.